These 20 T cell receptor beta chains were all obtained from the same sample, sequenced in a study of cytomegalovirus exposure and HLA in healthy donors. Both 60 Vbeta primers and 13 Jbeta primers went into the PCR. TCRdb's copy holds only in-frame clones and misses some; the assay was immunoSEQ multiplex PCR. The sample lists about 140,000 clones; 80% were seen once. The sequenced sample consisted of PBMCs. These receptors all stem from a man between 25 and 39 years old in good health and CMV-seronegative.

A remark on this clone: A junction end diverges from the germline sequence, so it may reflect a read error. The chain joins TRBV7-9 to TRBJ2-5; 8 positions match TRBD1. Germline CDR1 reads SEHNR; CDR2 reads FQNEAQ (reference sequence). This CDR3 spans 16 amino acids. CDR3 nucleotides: TGTGCCAGCAGCGTAGCGGACAGGGATTACGGAGAGACCCAGTACTTC. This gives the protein CASSVADRDYGETQYF. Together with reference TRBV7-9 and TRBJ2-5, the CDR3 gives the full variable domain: DTGVSQNPRHKITKRGQNVTFRCDPISEHNRLYWYRQTLGQGPEFLTYFQNEAQLEKSRLLSDRFSAERPKGSFSTLEIQRTEQGDSAMYLCASSVADRDYGETQYFGPGTRLLVL.

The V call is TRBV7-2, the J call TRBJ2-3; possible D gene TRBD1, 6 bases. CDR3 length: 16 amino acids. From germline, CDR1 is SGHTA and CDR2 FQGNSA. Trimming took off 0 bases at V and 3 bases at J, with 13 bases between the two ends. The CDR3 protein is CASSLAQGKYTDTQYF. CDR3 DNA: TGTGCCAGCAGCTTAGCTCAGGGGAAGTATACAGATACGCAGTATTTT.

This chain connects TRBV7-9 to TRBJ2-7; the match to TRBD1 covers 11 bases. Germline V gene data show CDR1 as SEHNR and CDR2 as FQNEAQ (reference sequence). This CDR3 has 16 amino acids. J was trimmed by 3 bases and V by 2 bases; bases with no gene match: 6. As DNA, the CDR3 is TGTGCCAGCAGCTTACCTCGGACAGGGGGCAACTACGAGCAGTACTTC. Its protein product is CASSLPRTGGNYEQYF.

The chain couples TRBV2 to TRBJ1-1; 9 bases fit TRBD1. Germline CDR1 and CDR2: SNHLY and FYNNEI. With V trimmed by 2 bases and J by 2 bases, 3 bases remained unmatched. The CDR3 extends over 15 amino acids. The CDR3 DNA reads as TGTGCCAGCAGTGAACCGGGACAGGGAAACACTGAAGCTTTCTTT. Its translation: CASSEPGQGNTEAFF.

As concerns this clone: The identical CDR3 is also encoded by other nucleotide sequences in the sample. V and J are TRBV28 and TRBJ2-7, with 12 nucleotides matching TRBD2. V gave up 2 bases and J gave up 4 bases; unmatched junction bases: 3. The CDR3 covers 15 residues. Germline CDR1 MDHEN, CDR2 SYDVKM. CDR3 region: CASSLLAGGPYEQYF. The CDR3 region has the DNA TGTGCCAGCAGTTTACTAGCGGGAGGGCCTTACGAGCAGTACTTC.

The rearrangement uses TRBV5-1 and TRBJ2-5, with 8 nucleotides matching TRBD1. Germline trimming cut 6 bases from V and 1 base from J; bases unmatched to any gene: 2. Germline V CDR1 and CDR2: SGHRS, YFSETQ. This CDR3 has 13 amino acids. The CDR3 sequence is CASTGGIQETQYF. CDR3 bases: TGCGCCAGCACAGGGGGCATCCAAGAGACCCAGTACTTC.

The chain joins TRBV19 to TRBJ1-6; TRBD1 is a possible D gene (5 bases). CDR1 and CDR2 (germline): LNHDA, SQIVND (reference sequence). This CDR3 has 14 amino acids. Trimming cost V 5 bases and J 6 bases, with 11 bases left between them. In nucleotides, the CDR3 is TGTGCCAGTAGTGTCGACAGACGTAATTCACCCCTCCACTTT. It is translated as CASSVDRRNSPLHF.

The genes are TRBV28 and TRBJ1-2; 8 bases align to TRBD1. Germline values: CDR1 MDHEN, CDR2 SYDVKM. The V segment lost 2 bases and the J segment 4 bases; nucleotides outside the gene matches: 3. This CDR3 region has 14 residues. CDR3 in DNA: TGTGCCAGCAGTTTACAGGGGGCGGGCTATGGCTACACCTTC. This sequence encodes CASSLQGAGYGYTF.

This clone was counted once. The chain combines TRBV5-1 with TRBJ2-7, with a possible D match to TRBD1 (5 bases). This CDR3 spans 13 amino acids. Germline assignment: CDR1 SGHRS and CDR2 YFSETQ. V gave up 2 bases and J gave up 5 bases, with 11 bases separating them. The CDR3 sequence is CASSFTGSNEQYF. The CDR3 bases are TGCGCCAGCAGCTTTACAGGCAGCAACGAGCAGTACTTC.

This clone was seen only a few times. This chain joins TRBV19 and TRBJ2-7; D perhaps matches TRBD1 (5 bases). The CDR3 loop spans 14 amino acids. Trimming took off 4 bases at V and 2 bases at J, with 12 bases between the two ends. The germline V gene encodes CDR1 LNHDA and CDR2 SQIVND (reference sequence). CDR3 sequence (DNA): TGTGCCAGTAGTACGAGGCCAGGGCCCTACGAGCAGTACTTC. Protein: CASSTRPGPYEQYF.

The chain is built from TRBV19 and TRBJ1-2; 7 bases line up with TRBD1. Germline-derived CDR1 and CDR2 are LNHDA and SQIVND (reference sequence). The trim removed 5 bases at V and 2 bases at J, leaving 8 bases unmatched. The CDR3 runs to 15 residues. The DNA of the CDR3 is TGTGCCAGTAGTCCAGGGACAGAGCTGAACTATGGCTACACCTTC. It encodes CASSPGTELNYGYTF. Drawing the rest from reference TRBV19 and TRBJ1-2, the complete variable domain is DGGITQSPKYLFRKEGQNVTLSCEQNLNHDAMYWYRQDPGQGLRLIYYSQIVNDFQKGDIAEGYSVSREKKESFPLTVTSAQKNPTAFYLCASSPGTELNYGYTFGSGTRLTVV.

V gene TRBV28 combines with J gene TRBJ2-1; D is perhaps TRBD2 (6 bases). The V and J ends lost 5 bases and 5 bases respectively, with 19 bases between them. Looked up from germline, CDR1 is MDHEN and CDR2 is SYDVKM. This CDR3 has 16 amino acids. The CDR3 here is CASSPIPEGHDNEQFF. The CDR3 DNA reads TGTGCCAGCAGTCCCATACCGGAGGGTCATGACAATGAGCAGTTCTTC.

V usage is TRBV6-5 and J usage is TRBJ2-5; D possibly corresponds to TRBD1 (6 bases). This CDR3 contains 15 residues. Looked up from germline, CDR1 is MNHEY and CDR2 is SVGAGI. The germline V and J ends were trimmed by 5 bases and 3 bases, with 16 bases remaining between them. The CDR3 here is CASSPYRAGKETQYF. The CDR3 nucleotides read TGTGCCAGCAGTCCATACAGGGCCGGGAAAGAGACCCAGTACTTC.

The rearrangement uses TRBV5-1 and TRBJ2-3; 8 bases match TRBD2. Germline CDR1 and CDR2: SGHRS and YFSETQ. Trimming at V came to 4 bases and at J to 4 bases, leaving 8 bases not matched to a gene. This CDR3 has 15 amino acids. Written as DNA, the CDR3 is TGCGCCAGCAGCCCGGGACTAGTTTTATCAGATACGCAGTATTTT. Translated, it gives CASSPGLVLSDTQYF.

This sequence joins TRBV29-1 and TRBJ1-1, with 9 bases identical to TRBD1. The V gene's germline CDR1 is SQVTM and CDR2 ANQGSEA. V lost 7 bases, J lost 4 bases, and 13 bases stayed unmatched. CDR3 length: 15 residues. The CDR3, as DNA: TGCAGCGGAAATACAGGGGGCGCATGGGGCACTGAAGCTTTCTTT. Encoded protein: CSGNTGGAWGTEAFF.

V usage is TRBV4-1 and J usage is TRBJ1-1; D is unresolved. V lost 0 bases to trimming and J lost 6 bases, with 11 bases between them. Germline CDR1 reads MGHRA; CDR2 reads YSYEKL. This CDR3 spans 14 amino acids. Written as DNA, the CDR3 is TGCGCCAGCAGCCAAGATCTTGGCCGCCCTGAAGCTTTCTTT. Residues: CASSQDLGRPEAFF.

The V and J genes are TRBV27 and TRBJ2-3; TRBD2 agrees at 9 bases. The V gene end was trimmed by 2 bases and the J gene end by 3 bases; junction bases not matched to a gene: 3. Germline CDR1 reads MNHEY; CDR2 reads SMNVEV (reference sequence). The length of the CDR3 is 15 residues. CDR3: CASSLTAGGTDTQYF. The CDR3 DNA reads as TGTGCCAGCAGTTTAACAGCGGGAGGAACAGATACGCAGTATTTT.

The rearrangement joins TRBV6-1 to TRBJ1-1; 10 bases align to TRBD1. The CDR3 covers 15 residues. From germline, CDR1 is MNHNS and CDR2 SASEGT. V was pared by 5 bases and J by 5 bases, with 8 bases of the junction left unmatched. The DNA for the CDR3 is TGTGCCAGCAGTTCCCGGGACAGGGGTAGTACTGAAGCTTTCTTT. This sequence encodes CASSSRDRGSTEAFF.

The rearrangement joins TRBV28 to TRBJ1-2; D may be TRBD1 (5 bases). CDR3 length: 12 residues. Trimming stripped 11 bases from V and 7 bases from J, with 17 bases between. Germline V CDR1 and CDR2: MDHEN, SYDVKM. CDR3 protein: CASHSRGRGYTF. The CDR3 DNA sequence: TGTGCCTCCCACTCTAGGGGTCGTGGCTACACCTTC.

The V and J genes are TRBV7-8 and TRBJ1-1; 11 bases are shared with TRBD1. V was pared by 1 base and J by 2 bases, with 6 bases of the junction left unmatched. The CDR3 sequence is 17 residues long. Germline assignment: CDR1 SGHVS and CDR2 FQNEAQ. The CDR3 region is CASSLVGQGALNTEAFF. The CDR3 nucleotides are TGTGCCAGCAGCTTAGTTGGACAGGGGGCCCTTAACACTGAAGCTTTCTTT.